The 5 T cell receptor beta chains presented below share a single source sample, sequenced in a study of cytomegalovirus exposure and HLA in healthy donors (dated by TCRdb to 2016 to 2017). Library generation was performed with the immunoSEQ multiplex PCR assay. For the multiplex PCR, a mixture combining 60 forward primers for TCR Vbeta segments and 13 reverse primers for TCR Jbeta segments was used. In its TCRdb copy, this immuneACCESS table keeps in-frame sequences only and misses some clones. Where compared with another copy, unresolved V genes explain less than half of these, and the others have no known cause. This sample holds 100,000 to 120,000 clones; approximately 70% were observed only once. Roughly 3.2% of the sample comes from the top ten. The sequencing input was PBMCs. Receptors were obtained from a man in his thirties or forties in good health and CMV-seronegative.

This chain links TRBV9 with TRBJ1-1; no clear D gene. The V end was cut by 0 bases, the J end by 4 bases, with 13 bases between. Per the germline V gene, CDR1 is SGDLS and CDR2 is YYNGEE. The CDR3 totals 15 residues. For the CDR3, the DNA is TGTGCCAGCAGCGTAGTTGTAGGAGGGTCCACTGAAGCTTTCTTT. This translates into CASSVVVGGSTEAFF.

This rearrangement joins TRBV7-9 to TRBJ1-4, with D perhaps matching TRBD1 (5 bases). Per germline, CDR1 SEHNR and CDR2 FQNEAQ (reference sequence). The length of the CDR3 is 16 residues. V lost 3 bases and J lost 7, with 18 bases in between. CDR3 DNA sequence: TGTGCCAGCAGCTTCCGGCCGGGACTTGGGGGTGAAAAACTGTTTTTT. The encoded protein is CASSFRPGLGGEKLFF.

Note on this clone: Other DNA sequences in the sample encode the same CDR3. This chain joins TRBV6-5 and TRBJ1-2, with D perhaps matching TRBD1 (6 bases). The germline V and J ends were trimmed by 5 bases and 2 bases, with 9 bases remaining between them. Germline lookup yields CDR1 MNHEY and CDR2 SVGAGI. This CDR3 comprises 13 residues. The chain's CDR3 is CASSRDINYGYTF. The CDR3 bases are TGTGCCAGCAGTCGGGACATCAACTATGGCTACACCTTC.

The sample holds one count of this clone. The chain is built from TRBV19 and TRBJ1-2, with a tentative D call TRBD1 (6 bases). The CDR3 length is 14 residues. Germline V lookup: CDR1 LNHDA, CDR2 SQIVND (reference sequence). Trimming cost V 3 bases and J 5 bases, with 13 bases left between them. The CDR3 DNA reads TGTGCCAGTAGTATGTCGACAGGCAGTTATGGCTACACCTTC. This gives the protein CASSMSTGSYGYTF.

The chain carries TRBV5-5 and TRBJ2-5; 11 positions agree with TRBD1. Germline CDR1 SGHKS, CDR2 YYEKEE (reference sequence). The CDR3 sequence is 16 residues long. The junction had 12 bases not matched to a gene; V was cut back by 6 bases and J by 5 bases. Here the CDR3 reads CASNRGRTGGGETQYF. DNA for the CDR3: TGTGCCAGCAACAGAGGCCGGACAGGGGGCGGTGAGACCCAGTACTTC.